This TCR beta chain was retrieved from a study of cytomegalovirus exposure and HLA in healthy donors. Study-level results: Researchers had no immune exposure information except CMV serostatus available. Later analysis identified several of the most significant clusters that appeared linked to common viral pathogens. The study designated fewer than 200 TCR beta chains cytomegalovirus-associated. Clonal expansion was found to be greater in HLA-associated TCR beta chains than in equally common others in a later analysis.

Comments on this clone: Its antigen is not identified.

Germline values: CDR1 LNHNV, CDR2 YYDKDF (reference sequence). This CDR3 spans 16 amino acids. V dropped 1 base and J dropped 1; count of bases not matched to a gene: 5. Use of 60 Vbeta and 13 Jbeta primers characterized the PCR. Using immunoSEQ multiplex PCR, the repertoire was profiled, and TCRdb retains in-frame clones only, with some absent. In the table there are approximately 150,000 clones, approximately 80% of which are singletons. This clonotype was obtained from a man aged 30-40 years in good health and CMV-seropositive. J is TRBJ2-7 and V is TRBV15, with 9 positions matching TRBD1. Sequenced: PBMCs. The CDR3 DNA sequence: TGTGCCACCAGCAGAGGACAGGGGGGGAGTTCCTACGAGCAGTACTTC. It specifies CATSRGQGGSSYEQYF. Based on the CDR3 plus reference TRBV15 and TRBJ2-7, the full variable domain is DAMVIQNPRYQVTQFGKPVTLSCSQTLNHNVMYWYQQKSSQAPKLLFHYYDKDFNNEADTPDNFQSRRPNTSFCFLDIRSPGLGDTAMYLCATSRGQGGSSYEQYFGPGTRLTVT.